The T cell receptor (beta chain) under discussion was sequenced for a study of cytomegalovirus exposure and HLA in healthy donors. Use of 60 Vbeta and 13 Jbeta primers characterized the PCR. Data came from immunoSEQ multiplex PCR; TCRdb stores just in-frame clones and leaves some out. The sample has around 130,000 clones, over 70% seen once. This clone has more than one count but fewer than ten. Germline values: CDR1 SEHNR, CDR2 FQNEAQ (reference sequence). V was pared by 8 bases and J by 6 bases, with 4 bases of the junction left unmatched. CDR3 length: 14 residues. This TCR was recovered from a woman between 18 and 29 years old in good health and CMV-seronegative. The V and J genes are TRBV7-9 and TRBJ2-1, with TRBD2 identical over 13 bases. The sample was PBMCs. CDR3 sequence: CASGLAGVGNEQFF. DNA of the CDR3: TGTGCCAGCGGACTAGCGGGAGTAGGCAATGAGCAGTTCTTC.